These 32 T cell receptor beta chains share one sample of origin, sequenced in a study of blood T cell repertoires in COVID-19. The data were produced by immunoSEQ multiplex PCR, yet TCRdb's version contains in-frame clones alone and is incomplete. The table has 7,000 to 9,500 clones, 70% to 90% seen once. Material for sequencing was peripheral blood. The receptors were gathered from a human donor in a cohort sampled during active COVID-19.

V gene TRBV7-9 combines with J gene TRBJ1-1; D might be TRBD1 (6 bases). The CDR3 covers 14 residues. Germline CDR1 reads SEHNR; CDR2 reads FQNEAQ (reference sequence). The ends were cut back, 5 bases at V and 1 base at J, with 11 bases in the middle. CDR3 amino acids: CASSADRRNTEAFF. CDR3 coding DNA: TGTGCCAGCAGCGCAGACAGGAGGAACACTGAAGCTTTCTTT.

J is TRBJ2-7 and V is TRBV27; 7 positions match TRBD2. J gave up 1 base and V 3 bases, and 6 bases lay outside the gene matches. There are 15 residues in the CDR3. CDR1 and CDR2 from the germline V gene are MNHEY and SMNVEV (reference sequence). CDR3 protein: CASSLGASGSYEQYF. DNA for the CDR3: TGTGCCAGCAGTTTGGGAGCTAGCGGATCCTACGAGCAGTACTTC.

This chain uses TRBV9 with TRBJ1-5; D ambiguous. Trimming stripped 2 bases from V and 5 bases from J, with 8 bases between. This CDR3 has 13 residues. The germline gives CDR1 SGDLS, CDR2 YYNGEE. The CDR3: CASSVATDQPQHF. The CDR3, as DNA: TGTGCCAGCAGCGTGGCGACTGATCAGCCCCAGCATTTT.

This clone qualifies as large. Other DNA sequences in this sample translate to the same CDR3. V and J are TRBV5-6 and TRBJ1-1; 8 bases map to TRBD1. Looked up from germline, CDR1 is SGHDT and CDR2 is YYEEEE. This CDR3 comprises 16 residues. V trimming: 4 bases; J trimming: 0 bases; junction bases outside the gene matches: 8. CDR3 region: CASSLASTGVNTEAFF. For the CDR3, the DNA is TGTGCCAGCAGCCTGGCTTCGACAGGGGTGAACACTGAAGCTTTCTTT.

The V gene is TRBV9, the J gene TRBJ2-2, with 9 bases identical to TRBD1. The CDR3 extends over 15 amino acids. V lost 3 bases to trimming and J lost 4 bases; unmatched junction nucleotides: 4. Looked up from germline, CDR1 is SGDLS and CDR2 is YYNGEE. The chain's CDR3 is CASSAGTGLTGELFF. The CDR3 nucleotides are TGTGCCAGCAGCGCCGGGACAGGGCTCACCGGGGAGCTGTTTTTT.

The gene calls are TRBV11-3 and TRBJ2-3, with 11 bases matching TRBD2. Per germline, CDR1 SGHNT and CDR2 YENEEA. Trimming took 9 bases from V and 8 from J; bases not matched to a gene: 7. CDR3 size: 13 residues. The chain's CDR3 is CASSGRERGTQYF. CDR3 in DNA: TGTGCCAGTAGCGGGAGGGAACGTGGTACGCAGTATTTT.

The CDR3 region has the DNA TGTGCCAGCAGTTTTCAGGGTTCCAATCAGCCCCAGCATTTT. Encoded protein: CASSFQGSNQPQHF. The V gene is TRBV28, the J gene TRBJ1-5; the D gene is possibly TRBD1 (5 bases). This CDR3 has 14 residues. Germline-derived CDR1 and CDR2 are MDHEN and SYDVKM. V dropped 3 bases and J dropped 3 bases, with 9 bases sitting between them.

The CDR3 is CATSPPGGGGNIQYF. CDR3 nucleotide sequence: TGTGCCACCAGCCCCCCCGGTGGGGGGGGAAACATTCAGTACTTC. The chain links TRBV15 to TRBJ2-4; 7 positions agree with TRBD2. This CDR3 contains 15 residues. CDR1 and CDR2 from the germline V gene are LNHNV and YYDKDF (reference sequence). V was pared by 5 bases and J by 6 bases, with 10 bases of the junction left unmatched.

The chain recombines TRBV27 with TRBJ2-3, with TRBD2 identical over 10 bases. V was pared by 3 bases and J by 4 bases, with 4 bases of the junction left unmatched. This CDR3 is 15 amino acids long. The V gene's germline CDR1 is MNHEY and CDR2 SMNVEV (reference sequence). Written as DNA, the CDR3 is TGTGCCAGCAGTTTTCTGGGACTAGCGCCAGATACGCAGTATTTT. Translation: CASSFLGLAPDTQYF.

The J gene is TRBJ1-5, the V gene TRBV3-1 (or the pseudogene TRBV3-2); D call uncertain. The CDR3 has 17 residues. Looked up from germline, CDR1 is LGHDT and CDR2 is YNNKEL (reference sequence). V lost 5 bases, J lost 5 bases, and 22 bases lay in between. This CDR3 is CASSCEPPIFAYQPQHF. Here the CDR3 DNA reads TGTGCCAGCAGCTGCGAGCCTCCCATTTTTGCATATCAGCCCCAGCATTTT.

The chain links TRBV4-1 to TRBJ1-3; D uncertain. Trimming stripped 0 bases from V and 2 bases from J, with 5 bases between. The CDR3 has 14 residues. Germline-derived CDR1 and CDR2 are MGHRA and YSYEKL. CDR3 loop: CASSQDATGNTIYF. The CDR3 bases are TGCGCCAGCAGCCAAGATGCTACTGGAAACACCATATATTTT.

Written as DNA, the CDR3 is TGCAGCGTTGATGGCGGGACCACCTACGAGCAGTACTTC. This codes for CSVDGGTTYEQYF. V and J are TRBV29-1 and TRBJ2-7; TRBD2 might be the D (6 bases). CDR1 and CDR2 from the germline V gene are SQVTM and ANQGSEA. The V gene lost 3 bases and the J gene lost 2 bases, with 11 bases spanning the gap. This CDR3 comprises 13 residues.

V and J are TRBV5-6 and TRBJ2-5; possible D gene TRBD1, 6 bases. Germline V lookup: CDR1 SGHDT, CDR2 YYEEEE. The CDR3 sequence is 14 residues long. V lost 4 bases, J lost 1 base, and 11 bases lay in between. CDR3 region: CASSQGTIQETQYF. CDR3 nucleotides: TGTGCCAGCAGCCAGGGGACAATCCAAGAGACCCAGTACTTC.

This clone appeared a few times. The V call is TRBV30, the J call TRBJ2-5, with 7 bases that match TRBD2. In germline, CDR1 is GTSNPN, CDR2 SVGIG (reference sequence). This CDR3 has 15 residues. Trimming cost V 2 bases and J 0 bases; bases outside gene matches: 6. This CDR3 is CAWSFVSGYQETQYF. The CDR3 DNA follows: TGTGCCTGGAGTTTTGTTAGCGGGTACCAAGAGACCCAGTACTTC.

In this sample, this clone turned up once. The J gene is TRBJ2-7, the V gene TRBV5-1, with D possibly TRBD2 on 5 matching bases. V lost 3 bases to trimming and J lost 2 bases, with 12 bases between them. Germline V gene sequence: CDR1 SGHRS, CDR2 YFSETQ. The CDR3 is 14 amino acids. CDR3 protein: CASSYRTPTYEQYF. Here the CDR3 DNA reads TGCGCCAGCAGCTACCGGACTCCTACCTACGAGCAGTACTTC.

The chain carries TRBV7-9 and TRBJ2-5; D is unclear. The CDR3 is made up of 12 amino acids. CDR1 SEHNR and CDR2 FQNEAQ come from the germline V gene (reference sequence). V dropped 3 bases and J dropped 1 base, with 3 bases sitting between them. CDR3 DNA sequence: TGTGCCAGCAGCTTCGGCCAAGAGACCCAGTACTTC. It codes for CASSFGQETQYF.

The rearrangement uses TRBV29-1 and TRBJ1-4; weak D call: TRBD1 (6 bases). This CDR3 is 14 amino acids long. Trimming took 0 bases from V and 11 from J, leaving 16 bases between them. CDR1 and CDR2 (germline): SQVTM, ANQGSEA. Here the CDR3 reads CSVEEVNREGKLFF. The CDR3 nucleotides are TGCAGCGTTGAAGAAGTGAACAGGGAGGGGAAACTGTTTTTT.

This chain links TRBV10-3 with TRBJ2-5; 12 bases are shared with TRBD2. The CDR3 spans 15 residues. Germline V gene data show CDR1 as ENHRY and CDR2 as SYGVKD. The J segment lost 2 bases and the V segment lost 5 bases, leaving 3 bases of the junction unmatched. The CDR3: CAISPSGRGQETQYF. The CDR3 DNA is TGTGCCATCAGTCCTAGCGGGAGGGGACAAGAGACCCAGTACTTC.

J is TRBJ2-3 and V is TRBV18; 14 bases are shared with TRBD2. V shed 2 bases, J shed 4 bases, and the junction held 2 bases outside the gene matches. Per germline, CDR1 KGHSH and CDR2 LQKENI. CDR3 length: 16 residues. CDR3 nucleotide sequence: TGTGCCAGCTCACCAGGGACTAGCGGGAGTTCAGATACGCAGTATTTT. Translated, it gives CASSPGTSGSSDTQYF.

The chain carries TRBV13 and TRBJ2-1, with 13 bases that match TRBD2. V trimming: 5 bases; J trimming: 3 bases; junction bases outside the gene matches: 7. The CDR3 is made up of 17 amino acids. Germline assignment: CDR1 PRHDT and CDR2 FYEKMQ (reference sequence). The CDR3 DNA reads TGTGCCAGCAGCCCAAGGACTAGCGGGAGTATCTACAATGAGCAGTTCTTC. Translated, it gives CASSPRTSGSIYNEQFF.

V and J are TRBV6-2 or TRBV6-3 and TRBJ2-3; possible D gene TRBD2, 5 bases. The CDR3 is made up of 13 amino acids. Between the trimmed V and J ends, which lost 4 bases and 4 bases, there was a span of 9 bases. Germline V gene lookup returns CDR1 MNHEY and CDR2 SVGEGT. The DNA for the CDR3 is TGTGCCAGCAGTTCACTAGGAGCAGATACGCAGTATTTT. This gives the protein CASSSLGADTQYF.

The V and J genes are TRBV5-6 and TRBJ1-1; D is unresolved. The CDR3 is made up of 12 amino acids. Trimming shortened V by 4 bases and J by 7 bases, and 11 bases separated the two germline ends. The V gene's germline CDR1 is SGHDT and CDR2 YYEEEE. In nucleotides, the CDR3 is TGTGCCAGCAGCCTCGGGAGGGTTGAAGCTTTCTTT. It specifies CASSLGRVEAFF.

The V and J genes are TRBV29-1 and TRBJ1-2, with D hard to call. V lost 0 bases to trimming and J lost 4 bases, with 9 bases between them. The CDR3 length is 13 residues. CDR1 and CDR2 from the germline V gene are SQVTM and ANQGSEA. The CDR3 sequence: CSVEEKQSYGYTF. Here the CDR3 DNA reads TGCAGCGTTGAAGAAAAACAGAGCTATGGCTACACCTTC.

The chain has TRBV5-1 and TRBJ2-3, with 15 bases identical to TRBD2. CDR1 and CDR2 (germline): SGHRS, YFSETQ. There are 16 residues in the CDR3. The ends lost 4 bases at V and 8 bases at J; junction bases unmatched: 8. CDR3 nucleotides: TGCGCCAGCAGCCCGGGGACTAGCGGGAGGCGGGGTACGCAGTATTTT. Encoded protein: CASSPGTSGRRGTQYF.

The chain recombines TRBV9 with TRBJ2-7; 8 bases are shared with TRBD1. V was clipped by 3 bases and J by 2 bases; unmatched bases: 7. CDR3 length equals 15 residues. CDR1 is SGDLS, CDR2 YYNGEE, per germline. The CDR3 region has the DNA TGTGCCAGCAGCGCCTCCGGGACAGGAACCTACGAGCAGTACTTC. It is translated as CASSASGTGTYEQYF.

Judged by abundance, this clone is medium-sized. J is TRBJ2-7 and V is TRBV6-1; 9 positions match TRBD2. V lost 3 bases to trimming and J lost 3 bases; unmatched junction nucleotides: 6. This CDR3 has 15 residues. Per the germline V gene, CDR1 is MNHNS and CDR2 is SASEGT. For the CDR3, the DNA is TGTGCCAGCAGTGACGCGGGAGGGTCGGTCTACGAGCAGTACTTC. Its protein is CASSDAGGSVYEQYF.

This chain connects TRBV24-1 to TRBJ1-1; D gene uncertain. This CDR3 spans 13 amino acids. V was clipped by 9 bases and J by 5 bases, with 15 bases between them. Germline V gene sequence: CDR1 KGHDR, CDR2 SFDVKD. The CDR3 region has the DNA TGTGCCACCGAGAATTCGGTCCGGACTGAAGCTTTCTTT. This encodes CATENSVRTEAFF.

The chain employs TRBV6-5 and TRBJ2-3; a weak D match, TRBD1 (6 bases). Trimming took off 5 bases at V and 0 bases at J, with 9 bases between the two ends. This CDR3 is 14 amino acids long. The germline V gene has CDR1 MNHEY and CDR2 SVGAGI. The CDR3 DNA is TGTGCCAGCAGTCGGGACACTAGCACAGATACGCAGTATTTT. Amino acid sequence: CASSRDTSTDTQYF.

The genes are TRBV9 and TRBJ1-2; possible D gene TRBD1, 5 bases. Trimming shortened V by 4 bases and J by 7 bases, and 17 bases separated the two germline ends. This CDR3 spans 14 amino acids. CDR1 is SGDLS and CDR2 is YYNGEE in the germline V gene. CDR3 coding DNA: TGTGCCAGCAGCACCCAGGACAAAGTCGGTGGCTACACCTTC. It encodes CASSTQDKVGGYTF. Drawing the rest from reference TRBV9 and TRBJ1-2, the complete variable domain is DSGVTQTPKHLITATGQRVTLRCSPRSGDLSVYWYQQSLDQGLQFLIQYYNGEERAKGNILERFSAQQFPDLHSELNLSSLELGDSALYFCASSTQDKVGGYTFGSGTRLTVV.

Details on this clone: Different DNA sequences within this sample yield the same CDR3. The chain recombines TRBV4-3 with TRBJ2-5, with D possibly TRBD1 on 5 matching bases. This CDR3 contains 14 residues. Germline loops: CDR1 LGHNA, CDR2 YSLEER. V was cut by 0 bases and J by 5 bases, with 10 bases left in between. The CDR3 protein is CASSQDRSGETQYF. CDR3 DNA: TGCGCCAGCAGCCAAGATCGGTCAGGGGAGACCCAGTACTTC.

CDR3 amino acids: CASGRGTSVYEQYF. CDR3 DNA: TGTGCCAGTGGGCGGGGGACTAGCGTCTACGAGCAGTACTTC. V is TRBV19 and J is TRBJ2-7, with 10 positions matching TRBD2. With V trimmed by 8 bases and J by 3 bases, 7 bases remained unmatched. Germline CDR1 LNHDA, CDR2 SQIVND (reference sequence). The CDR3 is made up of 14 amino acids.

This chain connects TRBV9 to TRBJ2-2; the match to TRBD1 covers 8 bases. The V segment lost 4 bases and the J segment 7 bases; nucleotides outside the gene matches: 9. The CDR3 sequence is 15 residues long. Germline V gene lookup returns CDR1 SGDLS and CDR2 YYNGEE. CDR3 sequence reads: CASSFVTGDNGELFF. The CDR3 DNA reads TGTGCCAGCAGCTTTGTGACAGGGGATAACGGGGAGCTGTTTTTT.